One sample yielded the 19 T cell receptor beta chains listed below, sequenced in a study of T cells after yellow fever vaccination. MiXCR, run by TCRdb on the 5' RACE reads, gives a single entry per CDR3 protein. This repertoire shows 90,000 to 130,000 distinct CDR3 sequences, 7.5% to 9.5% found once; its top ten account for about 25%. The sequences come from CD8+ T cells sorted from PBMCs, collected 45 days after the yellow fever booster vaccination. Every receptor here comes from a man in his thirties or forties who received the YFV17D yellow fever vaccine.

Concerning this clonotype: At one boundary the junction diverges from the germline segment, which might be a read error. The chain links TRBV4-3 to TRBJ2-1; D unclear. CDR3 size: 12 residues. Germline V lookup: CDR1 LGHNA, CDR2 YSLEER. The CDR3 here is CASSRGAGEQLF. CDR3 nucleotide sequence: TGCGCCAGCAGCCGGGGTGCTGGTGAGCAGCTCTTC.

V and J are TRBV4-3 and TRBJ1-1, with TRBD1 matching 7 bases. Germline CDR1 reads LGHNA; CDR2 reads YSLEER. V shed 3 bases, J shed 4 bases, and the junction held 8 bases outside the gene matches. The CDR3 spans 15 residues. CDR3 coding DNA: TGCGCCAGCAGCCAGACATCAGGGGGTTTCACTGAAGCTTTCTTT. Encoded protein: CASSQTSGGFTEAFF.

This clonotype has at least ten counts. The CDR3 spells CASSPSPGGSGNTIYF. CDR3 coding DNA: TGTGCCAGCAGTCCGTCCCCTGGCGGGTCCGGAAACACCATATATTTT. V and J are TRBV27 and TRBJ1-3; D not resolved. With 5 bases removed from V and 4 bases from J, the gap between germline ends came to 18 bases. The CDR3 length is 16 residues. In germline, CDR1 is MNHEY, CDR2 SMNVEV (reference sequence).

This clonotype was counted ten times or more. CDR3 nucleotides: TGTGCCAGCAGCTCCTCCATTGAGCAGTTCTTC. It translates to CASSSSIEQFF. The chain is built from TRBV7-2 and TRBJ2-1; unclear D gene. The CDR3 is made up of 11 amino acids. CDR1 and CDR2 (germline): SGHTA, FQGNSA. Trimming stripped 4 bases from V and 9 bases from J, with 7 bases between.

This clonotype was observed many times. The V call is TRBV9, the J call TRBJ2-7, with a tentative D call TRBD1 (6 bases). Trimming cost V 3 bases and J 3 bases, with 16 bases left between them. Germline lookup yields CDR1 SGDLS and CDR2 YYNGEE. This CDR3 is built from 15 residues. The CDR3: CASSDGRGGDYEQYF. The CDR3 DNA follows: TGTGCCAGCAGCGATGGCCGAGGGGGAGACTACGAGCAGTACTTC.

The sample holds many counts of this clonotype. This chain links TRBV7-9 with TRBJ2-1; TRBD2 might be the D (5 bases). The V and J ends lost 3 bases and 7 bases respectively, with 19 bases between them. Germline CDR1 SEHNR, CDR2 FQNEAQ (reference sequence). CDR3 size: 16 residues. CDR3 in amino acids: CASSFTDGDGLNEQFF. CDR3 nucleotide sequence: TGTGCCAGCAGCTTTACGGACGGGGATGGATTGAATGAGCAGTTCTTC.

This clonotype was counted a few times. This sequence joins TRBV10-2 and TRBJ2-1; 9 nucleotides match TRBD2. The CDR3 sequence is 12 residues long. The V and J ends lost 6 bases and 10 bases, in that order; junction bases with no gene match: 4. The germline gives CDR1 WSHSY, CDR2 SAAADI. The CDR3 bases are TGCGCCAGCAGGGACACTAGCGGGGAGCAGTTCTTC. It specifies CASRDTSGEQFF.

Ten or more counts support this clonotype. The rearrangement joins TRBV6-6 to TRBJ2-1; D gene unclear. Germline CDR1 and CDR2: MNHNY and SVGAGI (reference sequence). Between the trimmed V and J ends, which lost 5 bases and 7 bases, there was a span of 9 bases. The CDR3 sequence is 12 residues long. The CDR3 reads CASSPNSNEQFF. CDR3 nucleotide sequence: TGTGCCAGCAGTCCTAACTCTAATGAGCAGTTCTTC.

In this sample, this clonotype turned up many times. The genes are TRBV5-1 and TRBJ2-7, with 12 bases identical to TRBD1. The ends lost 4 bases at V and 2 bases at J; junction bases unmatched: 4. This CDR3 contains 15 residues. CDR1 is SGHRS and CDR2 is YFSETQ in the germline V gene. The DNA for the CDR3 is TGCGCCAGCAGCGCGGGGACAGGGGGCCCCTACGAGCAGTACTTC. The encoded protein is CASSAGTGGPYEQYF.

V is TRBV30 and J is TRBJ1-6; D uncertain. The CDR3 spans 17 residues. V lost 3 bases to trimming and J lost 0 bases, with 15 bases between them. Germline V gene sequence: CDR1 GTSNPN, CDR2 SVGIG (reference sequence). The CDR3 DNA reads TGTGCCTGGAGCGAGTTCCGCCTCAGCTCCTATAATTCACCCCTCCACTTT. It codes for CAWSEFRLSSYNSPLHF.

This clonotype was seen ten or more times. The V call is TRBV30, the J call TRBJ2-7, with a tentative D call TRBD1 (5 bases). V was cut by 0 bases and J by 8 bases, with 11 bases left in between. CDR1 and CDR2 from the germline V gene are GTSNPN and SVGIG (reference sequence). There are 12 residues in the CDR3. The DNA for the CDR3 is TGTGCCTGGAGTGTAGGGGCAGGGAAGCAGTACTTC. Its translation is CAWSVGAGKQYF.

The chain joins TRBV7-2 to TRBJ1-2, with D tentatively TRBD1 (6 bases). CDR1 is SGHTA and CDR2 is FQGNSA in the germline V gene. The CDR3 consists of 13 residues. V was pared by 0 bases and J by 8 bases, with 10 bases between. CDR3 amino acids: CASSLAQGRGYTF. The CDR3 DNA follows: TGTGCCAGCAGCTTAGCCCAGGGGAGGGGCTACACCTTC. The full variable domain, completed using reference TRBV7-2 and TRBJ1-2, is GAGVSQSPSNKVTEKGKDVELRCDPISGHTALYWYRQSLGQGLEFLIYFQGNSAPDKSGLPSDRFSAERTGGSVSTLTIQRTQQEDSAVYLCASSLAQGRGYTFGSGTRLTVV.

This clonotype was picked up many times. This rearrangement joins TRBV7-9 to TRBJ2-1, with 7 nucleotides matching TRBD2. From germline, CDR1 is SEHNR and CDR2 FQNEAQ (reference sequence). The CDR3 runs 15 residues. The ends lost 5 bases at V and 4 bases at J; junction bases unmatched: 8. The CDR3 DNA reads TGTGCCAGCAGCCGGCCCACTAGCGAATACAATGAGCAGTTCTTC. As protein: CASSRPTSEYNEQFF.

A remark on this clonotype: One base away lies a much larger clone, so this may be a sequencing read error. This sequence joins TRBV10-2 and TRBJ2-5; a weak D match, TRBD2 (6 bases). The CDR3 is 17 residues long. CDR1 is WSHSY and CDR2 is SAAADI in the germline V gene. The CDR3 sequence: CAGSDPRERAPRETQYF. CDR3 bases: TGCGCCGGCAGTGACCCAAGGGAGCGGGCCCCCAGAGAGACCCAGTACTTC.

The CDR3 here is CASSLALQGQETQYF. In DNA form, the CDR3 reads TGTGCCAGCAGTTTAGCGCTTCAGGGCCAAGAGACCCAGTACTTC. This chain connects TRBV12-3 or TRBV12-4 to TRBJ2-5; D perhaps matches TRBD1 (5 bases). Trimming took off 0 bases at V and 1 base at J, with 9 bases between the two ends. The CDR3 sequence is 15 residues long.

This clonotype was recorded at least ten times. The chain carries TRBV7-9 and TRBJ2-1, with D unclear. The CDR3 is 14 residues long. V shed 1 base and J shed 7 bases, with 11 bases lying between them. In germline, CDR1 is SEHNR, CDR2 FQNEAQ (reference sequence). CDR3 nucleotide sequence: TGTGCCAGCAGCTTAGTCGACGGCGGTAATGAGCAGTTCTTC. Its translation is CASSLVDGGNEQFF. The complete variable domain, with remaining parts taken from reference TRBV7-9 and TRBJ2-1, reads DTGVSQNPRHKITKRGQNVTFRCDPISEHNRLYWYRQTLGQGPEFLTYFQNEAQLEKSRLLSDRFSAERPKGSFSTLEIQRTEQGDSAMYLCASSLVDGGNEQFFGPGTRLTVL.

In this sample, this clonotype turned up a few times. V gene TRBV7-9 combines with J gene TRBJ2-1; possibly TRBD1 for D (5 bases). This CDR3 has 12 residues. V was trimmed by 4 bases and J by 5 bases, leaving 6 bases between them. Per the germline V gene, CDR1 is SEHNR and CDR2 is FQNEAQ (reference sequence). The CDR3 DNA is TGTGCCAGCAGCTCAGGGAACAATGAGCAGTTCTTC. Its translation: CASSSGNNEQFF.

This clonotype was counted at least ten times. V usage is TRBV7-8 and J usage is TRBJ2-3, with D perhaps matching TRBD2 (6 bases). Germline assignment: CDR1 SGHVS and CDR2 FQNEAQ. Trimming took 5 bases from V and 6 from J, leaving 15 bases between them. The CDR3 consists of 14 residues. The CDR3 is CASSPRLGNDTQYF. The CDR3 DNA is TGTGCCAGCAGCCCCCGACTAGGCAACGATACGCAGTATTTT.

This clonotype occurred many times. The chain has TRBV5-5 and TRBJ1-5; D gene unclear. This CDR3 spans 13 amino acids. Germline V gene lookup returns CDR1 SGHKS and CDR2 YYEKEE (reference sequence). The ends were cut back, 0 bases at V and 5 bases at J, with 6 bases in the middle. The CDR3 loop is CASSLARDQPQHF. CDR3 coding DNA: TGTGCCAGCAGCTTGGCAAGGGATCAGCCCCAGCATTTT.